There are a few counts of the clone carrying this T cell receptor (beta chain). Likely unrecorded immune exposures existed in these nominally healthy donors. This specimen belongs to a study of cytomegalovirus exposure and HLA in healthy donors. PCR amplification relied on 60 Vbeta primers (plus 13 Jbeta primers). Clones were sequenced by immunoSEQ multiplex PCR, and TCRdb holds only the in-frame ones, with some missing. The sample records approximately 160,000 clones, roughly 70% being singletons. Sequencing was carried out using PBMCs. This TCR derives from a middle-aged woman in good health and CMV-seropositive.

Here the CDR3 reads CASSLSRGEQPQHF. The CDR3 DNA sequence: TGTGCCAGCAGTTTATCCAGGGGTGAACAGCCCCAGCATTTT. The rearrangement links TRBV28 to TRBJ1-5, with D maybe TRBD1 (6 bases). Germline lookup yields CDR1 MDHEN and CDR2 SYDVKM. The CDR3 covers 14 residues. With 1 base removed from V and 7 bases from J, the gap between germline ends came to 11 bases.